Each of the 8 T cell receptor beta chains below was sequenced from the same sample in a study of blood T cell repertoires in COVID-19. Assay used: immunoSEQ multiplex PCR; TCRdb lists only in-frame clones, some missing. Of approximately 500,000 clones listed, approximately 92% were seen once; the top ten hold 0.7% to 1%. Sequencing was carried out using peripheral blood. These receptors all stem from a man aged 18 to 29 with COVID-19, enrolled during active disease.

The chain couples TRBV5-6 to TRBJ2-7; no firm D call. CDR3 size: 12 residues. The germline V gene has CDR1 SGHDT and CDR2 YYEEEE. Between the trimmed V and J ends, which lost 0 bases and 3 bases, there was a span of 4 bases. This CDR3 is CASSLERYEQYF. In DNA form, the CDR3 reads TGTGCCAGCAGCTTGGAGCGCTACGAGCAGTACTTC.

The CDR3 region has the DNA TGTGCCAGCAGGGAACTAGCGGGCCTCTCCTACGAGCAGTACTTC. It translates to CASRELAGLSYEQYF. The chain combines TRBV2 with TRBJ2-7; 9 bases map to TRBD2. The junction had 6 bases not matched to a gene; V was cut back by 6 bases and J by 0 bases. In germline, CDR1 is SNHLY, CDR2 FYNNEI. This CDR3 region has 15 residues.

The chain couples TRBV11-2 to TRBJ2-7, with D possibly TRBD2 on 5 matching bases. This CDR3 is 14 amino acids long. Germline V gene data show CDR1 as SGHAT and CDR2 as FQNNGV. V gave up 4 bases and J gave up 2 bases, with 12 bases separating them. CDR3 residues: CASSSFSGAYEQYF. The CDR3 nucleotides are TGTGCCAGCAGCTCCTTTTCCGGGGCCTACGAGCAGTACTTC.

The chain links TRBV5-1 to TRBJ2-1; perhaps TRBD1 as D (7 bases). Germline CDR1 and CDR2: SGHRS and YFSETQ. The CDR3 runs to 15 residues. V was trimmed by 10 bases and J by 0 bases, leaving 17 bases between them. The CDR3 DNA is TGCGCCGGGTCCCAGGGGGGCAGCTCCTACAATGAGCAGTTCTTC. Translated, it gives CAGSQGGSSYNEQFF.

The chain has TRBV27 and TRBJ2-3, with 9 nucleotides matching TRBD2. With V trimmed by 1 base and J by 2 bases, 10 bases remained unmatched. This CDR3 region has 18 residues. From germline, CDR1 is MNHEY and CDR2 SMNVEV (reference sequence). The CDR3 here is CASSLFSVAGAITDTQYF. The CDR3 DNA is TGTGCCAGCAGTTTATTCTCCGTAGCGGGGGCAATCACAGATACGCAGTATTTT.

This chain links TRBV6-5 with TRBJ2-7; D is perhaps TRBD2 (5 bases). Trimming left V 9 bases short and J 7 bases short, with 19 bases between. The CDR3 loop spans 13 amino acids. The V gene's germline CDR1 is MNHEY and CDR2 SVGAGI. The CDR3: CASTAGVAREQYF. Here the CDR3 DNA reads TGTGCCAGTACCGCGGGCGTCGCGAGGGAGCAGTACTTC.

The chain carries TRBV6-4 and TRBJ1-1; D perhaps matches TRBD1 (5 bases). The germline V gene encodes CDR1 MRHNA and CDR2 SNTAGT. The V end was cut by 10 bases, the J end by 5 bases, with 23 bases between. This CDR3 is built from 15 residues. CDR3 coding DNA: TGTGCCAAAACATCTTTTGGGCAGGGAAGGACTGAAGCTTTCTTT. Translating it yields CAKTSFGQGRTEAFF.

J is TRBJ2-5 and V is TRBV18; TRBD2 is a possible D gene (6 bases). V was clipped by 2 bases and J by 2 bases, with 9 bases between them. The germline CDR1 and CDR2 sequences are KGHSH and LQKENI. This CDR3 spans 14 amino acids. CDR3 nucleotide sequence: TGTGCCAGCTCACCAGGGACTCTTCAAGAGACCCAGTACTTC. This encodes CASSPGTLQETQYF.